These 21 T cell receptor beta chains share one sample of origin, sequenced in a study of Ad26.COV2.S vaccination and SARS-CoV-2 variants. Measured with immunoSEQ multiplex PCR; TCRdb has only the in-frame clones, and not every one. The sample shows more than 300,000 clones, about 87% of them seen only once. Sample treatment: around 19 received Ad26.COV2.S at low or high dose, single or two shots; five or six received placebo; per-sample allocation not given. Day 63 after the first injection of vaccine or placebo was the sampling time. Sequencing was performed on peripheral blood, taken in a trial of Ad26.COV2.S vaccine versus placebo. The source is a person between 18 and 65 years old who received the Ad26.COV2.S COVID-19 vaccine or a placebo.

The chain combines TRBV6-2 or TRBV6-3 with TRBJ1-1; 7 nucleotides line up with TRBD1. The CDR3 consists of 15 residues. V dropped 2 bases and J dropped 4; count of bases not matched to a gene: 7. Germline CDR1 reads MNHEY; CDR2 reads SVGEGT. CDR3 DNA: TGTGCCAGCAGTTACCCGACAGGGAGTGGCACTGAAGCTTTCTTT. It specifies CASSYPTGSGTEAFF.

This rearrangement joins TRBV25-1 to TRBJ2-7, with 9 bases identical to TRBD2. V shed 5 bases and J 6 bases; nucleotides not matched to a gene: 11. This CDR3 is 15 amino acids long. Germline lookup yields CDR1 MGHDK and CDR2 SYGVNS. CDR3 residues: CASSPPRGGRSEQYF. CDR3 nucleotide sequence: TGTGCCAGCAGTCCTCCGCGGGGGGGCCGGAGCGAGCAGTACTTC.

This sequence joins TRBV4-2 and TRBJ2-1, with 8 bases identical to TRBD1. CDR3 length: 15 residues. V gave up 1 base and J gave up 8 bases; unmatched junction bases: 7. In germline, CDR1 is LGHNA, CDR2 YNFKEQ. This chain's CDR3 is CASSQVGQGEDEQFF. The CDR3 region has the DNA TGTGCCAGCAGCCAAGTAGGACAGGGTGAAGATGAGCAGTTCTTC.

The CDR3 protein is CASSYSRRAAENTIYF. The CDR3 DNA is TGTGCCAGCAGTTACTCGAGACGGGCAGCTGAAAACACCATATATTTT. The chain uses TRBV6-5 and TRBJ1-3; D uncertain. Trimming removed 0 bases from V and 6 bases from J, with 15 bases in between. The germline gives CDR1 MNHEY, CDR2 SVGAGI. The CDR3 runs 16 residues.

CDR3 in amino acids: CASSPGGGGVQYEQYF. The CDR3 nucleotides are TGTGCCAGCAGCCCTGGTGGCGGGGGGGTGCAGTACGAGCAGTACTTC. This chain connects TRBV9 to TRBJ2-7; 9 bases align to TRBD2. This CDR3 spans 16 amino acids. The V gene end was trimmed by 4 bases and the J gene end by 4 bases; junction bases not matched to a gene: 12. From germline, CDR1 is SGDLS and CDR2 YYNGEE.

The chain is built from TRBV3-1 (or the pseudogene TRBV3-2) and TRBJ2-7; 7 bases fit TRBD1. Germline CDR1 and CDR2: LGHDT and YNNKEL (reference sequence). The CDR3 contains 15 residues. Losses at the gene ends were 5 bases for V and 1 base for J; bases not matched to a gene: 8. Here the CDR3 reads CASSNPTGISYEQYF. The CDR3 DNA reads as TGTGCCAGCAGCAACCCGACAGGGATATCCTACGAGCAGTACTTC.

This clone has ten or more counts. The CDR3 sequence is CASTLTENTEAFF. CDR3 in DNA: TGTGCCAGCACCCTAACAGAGAACACTGAAGCTTTCTTT. V usage is TRBV6-5 and J usage is TRBJ1-1, with no clear D. V lost 7 bases to trimming and J lost 1 base, with 10 bases between them. CDR3 length: 13 residues. Germline values: CDR1 MNHEY, CDR2 SVGAGI.

The chain is built from TRBV6-4 and TRBJ1-1; a possible D gene is TRBD1 (5 bases). This CDR3 has 13 amino acids. CDR1 and CDR2 (germline): MRHNA, SNTAGT. V lost 4 bases, J lost 4 bases, and 10 bases lay in between. The CDR3 region is CASSGGEGTEAFF. DNA for the CDR3: TGTGCCAGCAGTGGGGGGGAAGGCACTGAAGCTTTCTTT.

This sequence joins TRBV12-3 or TRBV12-4 and TRBJ1-4; no clear D gene. CDR3 size: 13 residues. V lost 6 bases and J 7 bases, leaving 12 bases between the germline ends. The CDR3 sequence is CASSEPLGEKLFF. CDR3 nucleotides: TGTGCCAGCAGCGAACCACTGGGTGAAAAACTGTTTTTT.

The chain employs TRBV6-5 and TRBJ1-2, with D possibly being TRBD1 (6 bases). This CDR3 contains 15 residues. Per the germline V gene, CDR1 is MNHEY and CDR2 is SVGAGI. The V end lost 6 bases, the J end lost 5 bases, and 19 bases lay between the germline ends. The CDR3 protein is CASSPPGQRGYGYTF. The CDR3 region has the DNA TGTGCCAGCAGCCCACCCGGACAGCGAGGGTATGGCTACACCTTC.

The chain links TRBV5-5 to TRBJ2-1; D might be TRBD1 or TRBD2, each matching 5 bases. V dropped 2 bases and J dropped 8 bases, with 14 bases sitting between them. Germline assignment: CDR1 SGHKS and CDR2 YYEKEE (reference sequence). The CDR3 has 14 amino acids. CDR3 sequence reads: CASSFRVARDEQFF. The CDR3 region has the DNA TGTGCCAGCAGCTTCAGGGTCGCGAGGGATGAGCAGTTCTTC.

The chain employs TRBV5-1 and TRBJ2-1; D is unresolved. Trimming took 4 bases from V and 9 from J, leaving 11 bases between them. CDR1 is SGHRS, CDR2 YFSETQ, per germline. This CDR3 region has 12 residues. The CDR3 reads CASSPLGLEQFF. The CDR3 nucleotides read TGCGCCAGCAGCCCCTTGGGCCTTGAGCAGTTCTTC.

This clone turned up a few times. In the same sample, other DNA sequences code for this CDR3. The chain has TRBV7-9 and TRBJ1-5; 8 nucleotides match TRBD1. After removal of 1 base from V and 4 bases from J, the junction contained 9 bases not matched to a gene. CDR1 and CDR2 (germline): SEHNR, FQNEAQ (reference sequence). The CDR3 spans 17 residues. CDR3 sequence reads: CASSLGGRGRGNQPQHF. The CDR3 nucleotides read TGTGCCAGCAGCTTAGGTGGCAGGGGGCGAGGAAATCAGCCCCAGCATTTT.

The CDR3 reads CASSLEGDYSNQPQHF. CDR3 in DNA: TGCGCCAGCAGCTTGGAGGGGGACTATAGCAATCAGCCCCAGCATTTT. The V call is TRBV5-1, the J call TRBJ1-5; D may be TRBD1 (6 bases). This CDR3 is built from 16 residues. Deletions cut 0 bases from V and 0 bases from J, with 10 bases between. CDR1 is SGHRS and CDR2 is YFSETQ in the germline V gene. Based on the CDR3 plus reference TRBV5-1 and TRBJ1-5, the full variable domain is KAGVTQTPRYLIKTRGQQVTLSCSPISGHRSVSWYQQTPGQGLQFLFEYFSETQRNKGNFPGRFSGRQFSNSRSEMNVSTLELGDSALYLCASSLEGDYSNQPQHFGDGTRLSIL.

The chain has TRBV28 and TRBJ2-7; 10 nucleotides align to TRBD1. Per germline, CDR1 MDHEN and CDR2 SYDVKM. The V and J ends lost 6 bases and 4 bases, in that order; junction bases with no gene match: 9. The CDR3 totals 15 residues. CDR3 coding DNA: TGTGCCAGCAGACCTCCGGGACAGGGGACTTACGAGCAGTACTTC. It specifies CASRPPGQGTYEQYF.

V is TRBV5-1 and J is TRBJ2-2; D is perhaps TRBD1 (6 bases). The V gene's germline CDR1 is SGHRS and CDR2 YFSETQ. This CDR3 comprises 16 residues. Trimming removed 3 bases from V and 6 bases from J, with 18 bases in between. CDR3 sequence: CASSSRGGPVPGELFF. The CDR3 nucleotides read TGCGCCAGCAGCTCCCGAGGGGGACCCGTTCCCGGGGAGCTGTTTTTT.

V gene TRBV11-2 combines with J gene TRBJ2-7; 7 positions match TRBD2. The ends lost 5 bases at V and 3 bases at J; junction bases unmatched: 22. Germline values: CDR1 SGHAT, CDR2 FQNNGV. This CDR3 region has 19 residues. The CDR3 DNA is TGTGCCAGCAGCCAGGCCTTCAGGGCTCTTGGGACTAAAGACTACGAGCAGTACTTC. This translates into CASSQAFRALGTKDYEQYF.

The chain uses TRBV6-2 or TRBV6-3 and TRBJ2-2; the D is unclear. Trimming shortened V by 4 bases and J by 4 bases, and 1 base separated the two germline ends. CDR3 length equals 11 residues. Germline V lookup: CDR1 MNHEY, CDR2 SVGEGT. CDR3 nucleotide sequence: TGTGCCAGCAGTTCCACCGGGGAGCTGTTTTTT. Amino acid sequence: CASSSTGELFF.

The rearrangement links TRBV24-1 to TRBJ2-1; 8 nucleotides agree with TRBD1. The junction had 5 bases not matched to a gene; V was cut back by 7 bases and J by 7 bases. The CDR3 totals 13 residues. CDR1 and CDR2 from the germline V gene are KGHDR and SFDVKD. For the CDR3, the DNA is TGTGCCACCAGGGACAGGGTGGGTAATGAGCAGTTCTTC. Translating it yields CATRDRVGNEQFF.

This clone came up once. The chain has TRBV6-5 and TRBJ2-1; either TRBD1 or TRBD2 may supply D (5 bases each). This CDR3 has 15 residues. CDR1 and CDR2 (germline): MNHEY, SVGAGI. V dropped 2 bases and J dropped 5 bases, with 13 bases sitting between them. The CDR3 DNA is TGTGCCAGCAGTTACACGCGAGGGGTGAACAATGAGCAGTTCTTC. The encoded protein is CASSYTRGVNNEQFF.

The gene calls are TRBV24-1 and TRBJ2-2; 10 bases are a match to TRBD1. Germline V gene sequence: CDR1 KGHDR, CDR2 SFDVKD. The CDR3 covers 16 residues. The ends lost 4 bases at V and 5 bases at J; junction bases unmatched: 6. CDR3 amino acids: CATSDPGQGRTGELFF. CDR3 coding DNA: TGTGCCACCAGTGACCCGGGACAGGGGAGGACCGGGGAGCTGTTTTTT.